There are a few counts of the clone carrying this TCR beta chain. The antigen is undetermined. This entry comes from a study of Tregs in tolerant kidney transplant recipients. Thawed PBMCs were FACS-sorted into unstimulated CD4+CD25+CD127- regulatory T cells, CD4+CD25- non-regulatory cells, CD4 and CD8 cells. The study's findings and limits: The small number of patients limits these findings pending further validation. The most relevant donor-specific Treg TCRbeta repertoire apparently came from expansion with activated donor B cells.

Trimming cost V 3 bases and J 6 bases, with 6 bases left between them. CDR3 length: 12 residues. Per germline, CDR1 LNHDA and CDR2 SQIVND (reference sequence). Here immunoSEQ multiplex PCR was the method, and the copy in TCRdb shows in-frame clones only, minus some. The profile shows around 120,000 clones, around nine tenths of them singletons. The sequencing input was CD4+ T cells from blood. This clonotype was obtained from a human donor in good health. The chain has TRBV19 and TRBJ1-5, with D perhaps matching TRBD1 (5 bases). CDR3 loop: CASSMRGQPQHF. The DNA for the CDR3 is TGTGCCAGTAGTATGAGGGGTCAGCCCCAGCATTTT. The entire variable domain, with the rest obtained from reference TRBV19 and TRBJ1-5, is as follows: DGGITQSPKYLFRKEGQNVTLSCEQNLNHDAMYWYRQDPGQGLRLIYYSQIVNDFQKGDIAEGYSVSREKKESFPLTVTSAQKNPTAFYLCASSMRGQPQHFGDGTRLSIL.